This TCR beta chain was retrieved from a study of OX40 agonist ivuxolimab in advanced cancers. Study context: Prior therapy, whether anti-PD-1, anti-PD-L1 or anti-CTLA-4, was allowed, and 30% to 40% had some.

V shed 2 bases and J 2 bases; nucleotides not matched to a gene: 4. The CDR3 covers 15 residues. Germline CDR1 and CDR2: MDHEN and SYDVKM. Notes on this clone: Its target is not known.

Findings of the study overall: Clonal expansion was seen in CD4+ and CD8+ blood T cells by week 6 at 0.1 to 3.0 mg/kg.

The repertoire was sequenced with immunoSEQ multiplex PCR; TCRdb's copy has only in-frame clones and lacks some. The sample consists of approximately 75,000 clones, about 92% of them appearing once. The sequences come from CD4+ or CD8+ T cells sorted from blood, collected in a trial of the OX40 agonist ivuxolimab. The receptor was derived from an adult with an advanced solid tumor such as melanoma, head and neck, liver or kidney cancer. The genes are TRBV28 and TRBJ2-7; 9 bases match TRBD1. The CDR3 reads CASSLVRTGAYEQYF. The CDR3 coding sequence is TGTGCCAGCAGTTTAGTCAGGACAGGGGCCTACGAGCAGTACTTC.